Included here is one T cell receptor (beta chain) sequence, with context. With autoimmune disease history or systemic immunosuppression, patients were excluded. This specimen comes from a study of OX40 agonist ivuxolimab in advanced cancers. The germline V gene has CDR1 LNHDA and CDR2 SQIVND (reference sequence). This CDR3 region has 15 residues. Trimming shortened V by 5 bases and J by 5 bases, and 18 bases separated the two germline ends. Sequenced by immunoSEQ multiplex PCR; TCRdb stores in-frame clones only, minus some. The repertoire holds about 64,000 clones, with about 90% as singletons. The sample consisted of CD4+ or CD8+ T cells sorted from blood, taken in a trial of the OX40 agonist ivuxolimab. The origin of this receptor is an adult with an advanced solid tumor such as melanoma, head and neck, liver or kidney cancer. The rearrangement uses TRBV19 and TRBJ2-5; TRBD2 might be the D (6 bases). In nucleotides, the CDR3 is TGTGCCAGTAGTCCCCGGGGGATCAACTGGGAGACCCAGTACTTC. Encoded protein: CASSPRGINWETQYF.